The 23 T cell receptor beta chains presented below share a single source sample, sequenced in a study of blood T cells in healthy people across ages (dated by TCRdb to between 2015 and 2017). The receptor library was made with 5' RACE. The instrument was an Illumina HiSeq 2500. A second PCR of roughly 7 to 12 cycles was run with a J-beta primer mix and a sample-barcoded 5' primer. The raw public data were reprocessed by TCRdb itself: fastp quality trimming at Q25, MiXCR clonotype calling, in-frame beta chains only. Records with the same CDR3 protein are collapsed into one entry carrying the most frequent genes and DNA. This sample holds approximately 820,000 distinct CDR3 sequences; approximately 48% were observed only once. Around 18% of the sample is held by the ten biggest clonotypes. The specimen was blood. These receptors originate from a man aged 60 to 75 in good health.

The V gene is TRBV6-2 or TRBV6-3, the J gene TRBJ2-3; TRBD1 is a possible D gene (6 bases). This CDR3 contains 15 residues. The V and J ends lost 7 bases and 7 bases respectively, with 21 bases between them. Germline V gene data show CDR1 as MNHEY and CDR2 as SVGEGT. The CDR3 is CASTREGVLSNTQYF. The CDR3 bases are TGTGCCAGCACCCGAGAGGGGGTCCTCTCAAATACGCAGTATTTT.

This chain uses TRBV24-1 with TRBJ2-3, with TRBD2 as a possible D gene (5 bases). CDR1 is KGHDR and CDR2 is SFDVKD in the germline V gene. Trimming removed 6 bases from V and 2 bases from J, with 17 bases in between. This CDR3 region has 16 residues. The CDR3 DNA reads TGTGCCACCAGTTCATTGGAGGCTAGGGCCACAGATACGCAGTATTTT. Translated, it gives CATSSLEARATDTQYF.

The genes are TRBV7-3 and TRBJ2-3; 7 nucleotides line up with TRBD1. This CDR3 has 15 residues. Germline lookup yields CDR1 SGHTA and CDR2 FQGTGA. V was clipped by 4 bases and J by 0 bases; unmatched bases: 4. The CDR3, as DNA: TGTGCCAGCAGCTCAAGGGGGCTTAGCACAGATACGCAGTATTTT. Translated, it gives CASSSRGLSTDTQYF.

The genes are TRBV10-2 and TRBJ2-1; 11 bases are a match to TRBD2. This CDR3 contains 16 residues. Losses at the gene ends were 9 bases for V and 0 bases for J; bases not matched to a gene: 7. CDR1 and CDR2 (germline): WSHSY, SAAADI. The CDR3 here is CASSGGALGSYNEQFF. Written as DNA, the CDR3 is TGCGCCAGTAGCGGGGGGGCCTTGGGCTCCTACAATGAGCAGTTCTTC.

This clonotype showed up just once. The CDR3 region has the DNA TGTGCCAGCCTGACCTCTGGAGAAGGCACAGATACGCAGTATTTT. Residues: CASLTSGEGTDTQYF. The chain is built from TRBV28 and TRBJ2-3; D is undetermined. Germline assignment: CDR1 MDHEN and CDR2 SYDVKM. This CDR3 comprises 15 residues. V was trimmed by 8 bases and J by 1 base, leaving 16 bases between them.

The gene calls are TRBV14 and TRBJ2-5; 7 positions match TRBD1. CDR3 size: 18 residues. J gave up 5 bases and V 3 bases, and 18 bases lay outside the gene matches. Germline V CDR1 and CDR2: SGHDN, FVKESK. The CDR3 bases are TGTGCCAGCAGCCAGGGTCTGCAGATGACAGGGCTGAAGGAGACCCAGTACTTC. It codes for CASSQGLQMTGLKETQYF.

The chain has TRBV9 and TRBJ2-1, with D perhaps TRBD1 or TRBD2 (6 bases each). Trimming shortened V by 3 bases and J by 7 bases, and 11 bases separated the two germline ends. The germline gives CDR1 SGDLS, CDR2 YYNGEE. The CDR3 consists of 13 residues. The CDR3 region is CASSASGANEQFF. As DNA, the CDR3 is TGTGCCAGCAGCGCCTCGGGGGCGAATGAGCAGTTCTTC.

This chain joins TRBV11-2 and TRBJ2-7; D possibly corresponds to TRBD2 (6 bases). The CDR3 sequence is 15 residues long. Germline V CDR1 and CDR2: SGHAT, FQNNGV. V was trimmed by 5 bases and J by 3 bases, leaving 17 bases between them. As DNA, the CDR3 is TGTGCCAGCAGCGCTAAGATGACTAGGGGCTACGAGCAGTACTTC. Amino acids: CASSAKMTRGYEQYF.

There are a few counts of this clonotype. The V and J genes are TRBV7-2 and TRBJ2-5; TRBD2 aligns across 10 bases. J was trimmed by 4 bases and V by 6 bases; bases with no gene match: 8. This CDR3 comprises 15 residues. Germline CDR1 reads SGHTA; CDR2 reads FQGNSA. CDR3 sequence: CASSSRASGGETQYF. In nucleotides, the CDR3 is TGTGCCAGCAGTTCGCGAGCTAGCGGGGGAGAGACCCAGTACTTC.

CDR3 protein: CASSLPGRDQETQFF. The DNA of the CDR3 is TGTGCCAGCAGCTTGCCGGGGAGGGACCAAGAGACCCAGTTCTTC. This sequence joins TRBV13 and TRBJ2-5; 7 bases match TRBD2. The tail of the sequence fits TRBJ2-1 better, so the J call may be wrong. Germline CDR1 reads PRHDT; CDR2 reads FYEKMQ (reference sequence). This CDR3 has 15 amino acids.

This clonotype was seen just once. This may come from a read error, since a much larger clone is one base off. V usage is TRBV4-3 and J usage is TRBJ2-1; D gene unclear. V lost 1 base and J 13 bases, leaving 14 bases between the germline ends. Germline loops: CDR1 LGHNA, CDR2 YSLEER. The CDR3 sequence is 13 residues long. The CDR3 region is CASSQGIQETQFF. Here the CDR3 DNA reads TGCGCCAGCAGCCAAGGGATACAAGAGACCCAGTTCTTC.

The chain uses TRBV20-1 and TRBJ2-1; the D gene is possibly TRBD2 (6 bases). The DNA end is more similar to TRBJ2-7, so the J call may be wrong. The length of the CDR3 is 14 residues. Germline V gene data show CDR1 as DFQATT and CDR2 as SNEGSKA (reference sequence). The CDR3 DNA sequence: TGCAGTGCTAGGTTCGGGACTCCCCACAATGAGCAGTACTTC. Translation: CSARFGTPHNEQYF.

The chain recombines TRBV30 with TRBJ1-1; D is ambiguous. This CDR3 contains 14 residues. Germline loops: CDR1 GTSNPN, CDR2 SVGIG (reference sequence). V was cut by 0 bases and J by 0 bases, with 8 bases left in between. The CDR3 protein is CAWSVGRVNTEAFF. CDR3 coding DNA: TGTGCCTGGAGTGTTGGAAGGGTGAACACTGAAGCTTTCTTT.

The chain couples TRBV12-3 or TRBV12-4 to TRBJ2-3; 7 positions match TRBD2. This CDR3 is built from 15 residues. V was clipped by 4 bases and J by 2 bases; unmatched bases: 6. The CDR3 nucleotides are TGTGCCAGCAGTTCAGAAGCGGGGACCACAGATACGCAGTATTTT. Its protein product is CASSSEAGTTDTQYF.

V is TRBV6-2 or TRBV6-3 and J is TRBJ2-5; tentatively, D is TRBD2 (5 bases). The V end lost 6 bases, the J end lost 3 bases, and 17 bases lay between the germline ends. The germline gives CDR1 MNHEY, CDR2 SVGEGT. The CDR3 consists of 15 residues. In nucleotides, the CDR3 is TGTGCCAGCAGCCGGGTTGCGGGCAGAAAAGAGACCCAGTACTTC. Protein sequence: CASSRVAGRKETQYF.

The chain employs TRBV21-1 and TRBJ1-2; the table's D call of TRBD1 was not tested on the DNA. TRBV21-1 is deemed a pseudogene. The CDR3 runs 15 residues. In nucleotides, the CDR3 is TGTGCCAGCAGCTTCTCTACCGGGACAGGACGTGGCTACACCTTC. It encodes CASSFSTGTGRGYTF.

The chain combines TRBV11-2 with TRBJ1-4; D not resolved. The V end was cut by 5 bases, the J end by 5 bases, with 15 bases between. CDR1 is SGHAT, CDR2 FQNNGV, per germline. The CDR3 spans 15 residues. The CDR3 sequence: CASSHTGNRNEKLFF. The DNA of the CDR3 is TGTGCCAGCAGCCATACCGGGAACAGAAATGAAAAACTGTTTTTT.

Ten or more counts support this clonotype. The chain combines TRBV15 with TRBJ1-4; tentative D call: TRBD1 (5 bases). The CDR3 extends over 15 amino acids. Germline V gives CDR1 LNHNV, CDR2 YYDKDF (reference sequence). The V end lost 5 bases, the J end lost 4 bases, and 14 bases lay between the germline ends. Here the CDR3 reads CATSGGANLNEKLFF. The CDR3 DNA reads TGTGCCACCAGCGGTGGGGCAAATCTTAATGAAAAACTGTTTTTT.

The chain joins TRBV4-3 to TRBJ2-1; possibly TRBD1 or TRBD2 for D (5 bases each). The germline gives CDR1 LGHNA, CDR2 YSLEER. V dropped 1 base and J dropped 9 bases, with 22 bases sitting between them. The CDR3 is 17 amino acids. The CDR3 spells CASSQVDSRSGDGEQFF. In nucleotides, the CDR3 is TGCGCCAGCAGCCAAGTCGACAGTCGCAGCGGAGACGGTGAGCAGTTCTTC.

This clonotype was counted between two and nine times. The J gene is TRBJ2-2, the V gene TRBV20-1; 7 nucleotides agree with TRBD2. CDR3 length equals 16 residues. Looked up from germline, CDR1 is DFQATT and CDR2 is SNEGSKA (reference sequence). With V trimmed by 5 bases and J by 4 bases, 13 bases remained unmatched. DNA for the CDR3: TGCAGTGCTCCTACCCCTCGGGAGGCGGGCACCGGGGAGCTGTTTTTT. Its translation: CSAPTPREAGTGELFF.

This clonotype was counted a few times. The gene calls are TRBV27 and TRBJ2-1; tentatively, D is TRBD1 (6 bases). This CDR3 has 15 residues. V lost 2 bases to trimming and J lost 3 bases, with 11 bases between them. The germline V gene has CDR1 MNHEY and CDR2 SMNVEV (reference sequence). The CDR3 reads CASSLGGQLYNEQFF. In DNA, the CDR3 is TGTGCCAGCAGTTTAGGAGGACAGCTCTACAATGAGCAGTTCTTC.

CDR3 region: CSVEQQGDYGYTF. Here the CDR3 DNA reads TGCAGCGTTGAACAGCAGGGTGACTATGGCTACACCTTC. The rearrangement joins TRBV29-1 to TRBJ1-2; TRBD1 is a possible D gene (5 bases). The germline V gene encodes CDR1 SQVTM and CDR2 ANQGSEA. The CDR3 is 13 amino acids. The V end lost 2 bases, the J end lost 3 bases, and 10 bases lay between the germline ends.

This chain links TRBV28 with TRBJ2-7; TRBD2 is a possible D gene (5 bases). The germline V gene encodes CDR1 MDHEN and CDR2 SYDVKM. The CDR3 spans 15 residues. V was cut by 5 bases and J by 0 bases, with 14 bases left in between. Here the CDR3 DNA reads TGTGCCAGCAGTCCCTCGGGGTACAGCTCCTACGAGCAGTACTTC. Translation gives CASSPSGYSSYEQYF.